The 8 T cell receptor beta chains below come from one sample, sequenced in a study of metastatic and nonmetastatic thyroid tumors. TCRdb re-analyzed the PCR reads through MiXCR. The sample lists about 31,000 clones, 18% occurring once. All patients were untreated before thyroid surgery. Input material: blood. Every receptor here comes from a female donor with papillary thyroid cancer or a benign thyroid nodule (not recorded which). Some clones in this sample may be carry-over from other donors' samples.

This clone has a count of ten or more. The chain joins TRBV18 to TRBJ2-7; D possibly corresponds to TRBD2 (6 bases). The CDR3 sequence is 13 residues long. The V gene's germline CDR1 is KGHSH and CDR2 LQKENI. Trimming shortened V by 6 bases and J by 4 bases, and 13 bases separated the two germline ends. The CDR3 region has the DNA TGTGCCAGCTCCCCGAGTGGAGGGTACGAGCAGTACTTC. It specifies CASSPSGGYEQYF. The variable domain in full, with the rest retrieved from reference TRBV18 and TRBJ2-7, is NAGVMQNPRHLVRRRGQEARLRCSPMKGHSHVYWYRQLPEEGLKFMVYLQKENIIDESGMPKERFSAEFPKEGPSILRIQQVVRGDSAAYFCASSPSGGYEQYFGPGTRLTVT.

The gene calls are TRBV5-1 and TRBJ2-1; TRBD2 agrees at 8 bases. V was clipped by 7 bases and J by 0 bases; unmatched bases: 12. CDR3 length: 17 residues. Germline V gene data show CDR1 as SGHRS and CDR2 as YFSETQ. CDR3 sequence: CASHIAGCTSSYNEQFF. Here the CDR3 DNA reads TGCGCCAGCCACATAGCGGGGTGTACCTCCTCCTACAATGAGCAGTTCTTC.

This clone was seen more than once but under ten times. The chain carries TRBV5-6 and TRBJ2-6; 7 nucleotides line up with TRBD1. In germline, CDR1 is SGHDT, CDR2 YYEEEE. The CDR3 sequence is 17 residues long. V lost 0 bases and J lost 1; bases outside the gene matches: 4. The CDR3 region is CASSLGTGVSGANVLTF. The CDR3 region has the DNA TGTGCCAGCAGCTTGGGAACAGGGGTATCTGGGGCCAACGTCCTGACTTTC. Drawing the rest from reference TRBV5-6 and TRBJ2-6, the complete variable domain is DAGVTQSPTHLIKTRGQQVTLRCSPKSGHDTVSWYQQALGQGPQFIFQYYEEEERQRGNFPDRFSGHQFPNYSSELNVNALLLGDSALYLCASSLGTGVSGANVLTFGAGSRLTVL.

Ten or more counts support this clone. The chain carries TRBV29-1 and TRBJ1-1; D gene unclear. Germline V gene lookup returns CDR1 SQVTM and CDR2 ANQGSEA. The CDR3 has 14 residues. Trimming took off 6 bases at V and 5 bases at J, with 19 bases between the two ends. CDR3 bases: TGCAGCGTGCCCCCGACGTATGGGATGACTGAAGCTTTCTTT. It is translated as CSVPPTYGMTEAFF.

This clone was detected many times. The V call is TRBV11-3, the J call TRBJ1-1; weak D call: TRBD1 (6 bases). V gave up 3 bases and J gave up 4 bases, with 9 bases separating them. CDR3 length: 13 residues. Germline lookup yields CDR1 SGHNT and CDR2 YENEEA. CDR3 protein: CASSFLTGTEAFF. DNA of the CDR3: TGTGCCAGCAGCTTTTTGACAGGCACTGAAGCTTTCTTT.

This clone was detected a few times. This chain connects TRBV27 to TRBJ2-7; a possible D gene is TRBD2 (6 bases). V was pared by 2 bases and J by 3 bases, with 8 bases between. CDR1 is MNHEY and CDR2 is SMNVEV in the germline V gene (reference sequence). The CDR3 length is 13 residues. The CDR3 loop is CASSLRLDYEQYF. CDR3 DNA sequence: TGTGCCAGCAGTTTAAGACTAGACTACGAGCAGTACTTC.

This clone was detected a few times. The V call is TRBV9, the J call TRBJ1-2; D uncertain. Germline V gene lookup returns CDR1 SGDLS and CDR2 YYNGEE. The CDR3 runs 12 residues. V dropped 0 bases and J dropped 4 bases, with 4 bases sitting between them. CDR3 in DNA: TGTGCCAGCAGCGTAGTACCCTATGGCTACACCTTC. Translating it yields CASSVVPYGYTF.

This clone was seen a handful of times. The chain uses TRBV10-3 and TRBJ1-1; TRBD1 matches 8 bases. The CDR3 has 14 residues. The V and J ends lost 5 bases and 1 base, in that order; junction bases with no gene match: 3. Germline V CDR1 and CDR2: ENHRY, SYGVKD. CDR3 DNA sequence: TGTGCCATCAGTATACAGGGGGGGAACACTGAAGCTTTCTTT. Translation: CAISIQGGNTEAFF.